These 32 T cell receptor beta chains originate from one sample sequenced in a study of blood T cell repertoires in COVID-19. Clones were read by immunoSEQ multiplex PCR, and TCRdb kept only the in-frame ones, dropping some. The table has 100,000 to 150,000 clones, 75% to 90% seen once; the top ten hold under 35%. Sequenced material: peripheral blood. The receptor set was obtained from a man aged 70-80 years with active or convalescent COVID-19.

The chain couples TRBV19 to TRBJ1-2; unclear D gene. Germline V lookup: CDR1 LNHDA, CDR2 SQIVND (reference sequence). Trimming removed 3 bases at V and 4 bases at J, with 12 bases between. This CDR3 has 14 amino acids. As DNA, the CDR3 is TGTGCCAGTAGTATGACCAGCGCCGTCTATGGCTACACCTTC. It codes for CASSMTSAVYGYTF.

The rearrangement joins TRBV4-2 to TRBJ2-1, with D perhaps matching TRBD2 (5 bases). The germline V and J ends were trimmed by 0 bases and 4 bases, with 13 bases remaining between them. The germline V gene encodes CDR1 LGHNA and CDR2 YNFKEQ. The CDR3 is 16 residues long. CDR3: CASSQEGIAPYNEQFF. In nucleotides, the CDR3 is TGTGCCAGCAGCCAAGAAGGAATAGCGCCATACAATGAGCAGTTCTTC.

The chain employs TRBV10-2 and TRBJ2-7; 7 bases match TRBD2. This CDR3 region has 16 residues. The V gene end was trimmed by 7 bases and the J gene end by 4 bases; junction bases not matched to a gene: 16. Germline loops: CDR1 WSHSY, CDR2 SAAADI. Written as DNA, the CDR3 is TGCGCCAGCATCGGACTAGGGGCCATATCGGATTACGAGCAGTACTTC. It specifies CASIGLGAISDYEQYF.

V usage is TRBV2 and J usage is TRBJ2-7; 10 nucleotides line up with TRBD2. The ends lost 11 bases at V and 3 bases at J; junction bases unmatched: 7. Germline values: CDR1 SNHLY, CDR2 FYNNEI. This CDR3 has 13 residues. CDR3 sequence reads: CAGQREGGYEQYF. The CDR3 region has the DNA TGTGCCGGCCAGCGGGAGGGGGGCTACGAGCAGTACTTC. Full variable domain (rest looked up from reference TRBV2 and TRBJ2-7): EPEVTQTPSHQVTQMGQEVILRCVPISNHLYFYWYRQILGQKVEFLVSFYNNEISEKSEIFDDQFSVERPDGSNFTLKIRSTKLEDSAMYFCAGQREGGYEQYFGPGTRLTVT.

This chain uses TRBV6-5 with TRBJ2-6, with D unresolved. Looked up from germline, CDR1 is MNHEY and CDR2 is SVGAGI. Trimming removed 7 bases from V and 2 bases from J, with 6 bases in between. The CDR3 runs to 13 residues. In nucleotides, the CDR3 is TGTGCCAGCATGAGCCCTGGGGCCAACGTCCTGACTTTC. Protein product: CASMSPGANVLTF.

The genes are TRBV12-3 or TRBV12-4 and TRBJ2-5, with D hard to call. Trimming shortened V by 8 bases and J by 3 bases, and 7 bases separated the two germline ends. This CDR3 is 11 amino acids long. DNA for the CDR3: TGTGCCAGCTCGAGCGAAGAGACCCAGTACTTC. Translated, it gives CASSSEETQYF.

This chain joins TRBV7-2 and TRBJ2-7; weak D call: TRBD1 (5 bases). CDR3 length: 14 residues. Trimming removed 1 base at V and 2 bases at J, with 9 bases between. CDR1 is SGHTA, CDR2 FQGNSA, per germline. CDR3 region: CASSLGQSTYEQYF. The CDR3 DNA reads as TGTGCCAGCAGCTTAGGACAGAGTACCTACGAGCAGTACTTC.

This sequence joins TRBV7-2 and TRBJ2-7; 14 nucleotides align to TRBD2. This CDR3 spans 16 amino acids. V gave up 4 bases and J gave up 5 bases; unmatched junction bases: 7. Germline values: CDR1 SGHTA, CDR2 FQGNSA. CDR3 coding DNA: TGTGCCAGCAGCTGGGGGACTAGCGGGAGATTGGACGAGCAGTACTTC. Translating gives CASSWGTSGRLDEQYF.

The chain links TRBV3-1 (or the pseudogene TRBV3-2) to TRBJ1-1; possibly TRBD1 for D (5 bases). The V end lost 1 base, the J end lost 3 bases, and 9 bases lay between the germline ends. The germline gives CDR1 LGHDT, CDR2 YNNKEL (reference sequence). The CDR3 contains 14 residues. The CDR3 spells CASSQAGRYTEAFF. The CDR3 DNA sequence: TGTGCCAGCAGCCAAGCAGGGCGGTACACTGAAGCTTTCTTT.

The J gene is TRBJ1-2, the V gene TRBV19; no clear D. V lost 4 bases and J lost 0, with 18 bases in between. The CDR3 spans 17 residues. The germline CDR1 and CDR2 sequences are LNHDA and SQIVND (reference sequence). Here the CDR3 reads CASSTSGSEAANYGYTF. As DNA, the CDR3 is TGTGCCAGTAGTACCTCCGGGAGCGAAGCAGCTAACTATGGCTACACCTTC.

This clone was observed a few times. V gene TRBV11-2 combines with J gene TRBJ2-2, with 10 bases lining up with TRBD2. In germline, CDR1 is SGHAT, CDR2 FQNNGV. CDR3 length equals 16 residues. Trimming took 1 base from V and 8 from J; bases not matched to a gene: 7. For the CDR3, the DNA is TGTGCCAGCAGCTTAGCCCAGCTAGCGGGAGCGGGGGAGCTGTTTTTT. Residues: CASSLAQLAGAGELFF.

The V call is TRBV28, the J call TRBJ2-3; 8 nucleotides line up with TRBD2. This CDR3 has 12 amino acids. Per germline, CDR1 MDHEN and CDR2 SYDVKM. CDR3 protein: CVSGRGPDTQYF. In DNA form, the CDR3 reads TGTGTGAGCGGGAGAGGTCCAGATACGCAGTATTTT.

The CDR3 DNA reads as TGCAGCGTTGAAGATACAGGGGTGGAAGGAGAGACCCAGTACTTC. Translation: CSVEDTGVEGETQYF. The rearrangement links TRBV29-1 to TRBJ2-5, with 7 bases identical to TRBD1. CDR1 and CDR2 (germline): SQVTM, ANQGSEA. The CDR3 is made up of 15 amino acids. J lost 4 bases, V lost 0 bases, and 8 bases had no gene match.

This rearrangement joins TRBV11-2 to TRBJ2-3, with D uncertain. The CDR3 sequence is 12 residues long. CDR1 SGHAT and CDR2 FQNNGV come from the germline V gene. Trimming pared 5 bases from V and 2 bases from J, leaving 5 bases between. The CDR3 DNA follows: TGTGCCAGCAGCACATTCACAGATACGCAGTATTTT. Translating it yields CASSTFTDTQYF.

This clone showed up just once. V is TRBV5-1 and J is TRBJ2-1; 7 nucleotides agree with TRBD2. The germline V gene has CDR1 SGHRS and CDR2 YFSETQ. The CDR3 sequence is 16 residues long. V was pared by 3 bases and J by 3 bases, with 9 bases of the junction left unmatched. In DNA, the CDR3 is TGCGCCAGCAGCTCGGCAACTAGCGATGGCTACAATGAGCAGTTCTTC. Translating gives CASSSATSDGYNEQFF.

The genes are TRBV7-8 and TRBJ2-1, with D perhaps matching TRBD2 (6 bases). Trimming took 1 base from V and 5 from J, leaving 9 bases between them. This CDR3 has 14 amino acids. Germline lookup yields CDR1 SGHVS and CDR2 FQNEAQ. The CDR3 DNA reads as TGTGCCAGCAGCTTAGAGGGACTGAACAATGAGCAGTTCTTC. Its translation is CASSLEGLNNEQFF.

The chain carries TRBV19 and TRBJ1-1; D is perhaps TRBD1 (6 bases). The CDR3 consists of 13 residues. The germline V and J ends were trimmed by 7 bases and 6 bases, with 15 bases remaining between them. Germline CDR1 reads LNHDA; CDR2 reads SQIVND (reference sequence). CDR3 sequence: CASIYDRTAEAFF. CDR3 sequence (DNA): TGTGCCAGTATTTATGACAGGACCGCTGAAGCTTTCTTT.

The rearrangement uses TRBV7-9 and TRBJ1-1, with D possibly matching TRBD1 (5 bases). Between the trimmed V and J ends, which lost 5 bases and 0 bases, there was a span of 13 bases. The germline gives CDR1 SEHNR, CDR2 FQNEAQ (reference sequence). The CDR3 has 15 residues. The CDR3 loop reads CASSTQGTLNTEAFF. In nucleotides, the CDR3 is TGTGCCAGCAGCACGCAGGGAACCTTGAACACTGAAGCTTTCTTT.

J is TRBJ2-4 and V is TRBV15, with 12 bases aligning to TRBD2. Germline CDR1 and CDR2: LNHNV and YYDKDF (reference sequence). V lost 0 bases to trimming and J lost 1 base; unmatched junction nucleotides: 10. The CDR3 spans 20 residues. The CDR3 region is CATSRDGLAGPESAKNIQYF. CDR3 DNA sequence: TGTGCCACCAGCAGAGATGGACTAGCGGGACCCGAATCGGCCAAAAACATTCAGTACTTC.

J is TRBJ2-6 and V is TRBV29-1; TRBD1 might be the D (5 bases). Germline-derived CDR1 and CDR2 are SQVTM and ANQGSEA. The CDR3 consists of 13 residues. V was trimmed by 7 bases and J by 0 bases, leaving 7 bases between them. The CDR3 region is CSATGSGANVLTF. CDR3 nucleotides: TGCAGCGCTACAGGCTCTGGGGCCAACGTCCTGACTTTC.

J is TRBJ1-4 and V is TRBV2; 7 bases align to TRBD1. Germline CDR1 is SNHLY and CDR2 is FYNNEI. The CDR3 spans 15 residues. V trimming: 4 bases; J trimming: 3 bases; junction bases outside the gene matches: 5. Here the CDR3 DNA reads TGTGCCAGCAGTGCGACAGGGTTTGCTAATGAAAAACTGTTTTTT. Residues: CASSATGFANEKLFF.

The rearrangement joins TRBV28 to TRBJ1-2; possibly TRBD1 for D (5 bases). The CDR3 has 15 residues. From germline, CDR1 is MDHEN and CDR2 SYDVKM. V was clipped by 7 bases and J by 5 bases, with 20 bases between them. This CDR3 reads CASTPGREVYYGYTF. Written as DNA, the CDR3 is TGTGCCAGCACCCCTGGCAGGGAGGTATATTATGGCTACACCTTC.

The rearrangement joins TRBV7-9 to TRBJ2-7; 7 nucleotides line up with TRBD1. The CDR3 is made up of 14 amino acids. With 5 bases clipped from V and 0 bases from J, the junction kept 4 bases outside the gene matches. Germline-derived CDR1 and CDR2 are SEHNR and FQNEAQ (reference sequence). CDR3 loop: CASSATGNSYEQYF. CDR3 bases: TGTGCCAGCAGCGCGACAGGGAACTCCTACGAGCAGTACTTC.

The chain couples TRBV19 to TRBJ2-5; 7 bases align to TRBD2. Germline V gives CDR1 LNHDA, CDR2 SQIVND (reference sequence). The CDR3 is 14 residues long. Trimming took 5 bases from V and 5 from J; bases not matched to a gene: 8. CDR3 sequence: CASSGREPLETQYF. Here the CDR3 DNA reads TGTGCCAGTAGTGGGCGGGAGCCCCTCGAGACCCAGTACTTC. Variable domain in full (rest from reference TRBV19 and TRBJ2-5): DGGITQSPKYLFRKEGQNVTLSCEQNLNHDAMYWYRQDPGQGLRLIYYSQIVNDFQKGDIAEGYSVSREKKESFPLTVTSAQKNPTAFYLCASSGREPLETQYFGPGTRLLVL.

This clone was observed a few times. This chain links TRBV27 with TRBJ2-7; the D is unclear. V was trimmed by 0 bases and J by 3 bases, leaving 9 bases between them. The CDR3 is 14 residues long. From germline, CDR1 is MNHEY and CDR2 SMNVEV (reference sequence). The CDR3 coding sequence is TGTGCCAGCAGTTTATCATTGGCCCTCTACGAGCAGTACTTC. Translated, it gives CASSLSLALYEQYF.

J is TRBJ1-4 and V is TRBV6-6; tentatively, D is TRBD1 (6 bases). The germline V gene encodes CDR1 MNHNY and CDR2 SVGAGI (reference sequence). The CDR3 spans 14 residues. V was trimmed by 2 bases and J by 4 bases, leaving 8 bases between them. The CDR3 DNA is TGTGCCAGCAGTTACGGGACACTTAATGAAAAACTGTTTTTT. Protein sequence: CASSYGTLNEKLFF.

The V gene is TRBV11-1, the J gene TRBJ2-3; D unresolved. Trimming stripped 1 base from V and 0 bases from J, with 11 bases between. The CDR3 extends over 16 amino acids. Germline-derived CDR1 and CDR2 are SGHAT and FQDESV (reference sequence). The CDR3 reads CASSLDSHRSTDTQYF. The CDR3 region has the DNA TGTGCCAGCAGCTTAGATTCCCATCGGAGCACAGATACGCAGTATTTT.

The V and J genes are TRBV7-9 and TRBJ1-1, with 8 bases lining up with TRBD1. The CDR3 loop spans 15 amino acids. The V segment lost 4 bases and the J segment 1 base; nucleotides outside the gene matches: 5. Germline assignment: CDR1 SEHNR and CDR2 FQNEAQ (reference sequence). The chain's CDR3 is CASSYLTGENTEAFF. The CDR3 bases are TGTGCCAGCAGCTACCTGACAGGGGAGAACACTGAAGCTTTCTTT.

The chain uses TRBV19 and TRBJ2-1; possibly TRBD1 for D (6 bases). The length of the CDR3 is 16 residues. Germline V CDR1 and CDR2: LNHDA, SQIVND (reference sequence). V was shortened by 3 bases and J by 6 bases, with 18 bases between the two germline ends. Here the CDR3 DNA reads TGTGCCAGTAGTATCGGCCGGGCAGTGGGGGCCAATGAGCAGTTCTTC. It specifies CASSIGRAVGANEQFF.

The gene calls are TRBV2 and TRBJ2-3; TRBD2 matches 10 bases. Germline lookup yields CDR1 SNHLY and CDR2 FYNNEI. The V gene end was trimmed by 6 bases and the J gene end by 9 bases; junction bases not matched to a gene: 9. CDR3 size: 14 residues. The CDR3 loop reads CASSELAGEGTQYF. Written as DNA, the CDR3 is TGTGCCAGCAGCGAGCTAGCGGGAGAAGGCACGCAGTATTTT.

The chain has TRBV7-9 and TRBJ2-1; TRBD1 might be the D (5 bases). The germline gives CDR1 SEHNR, CDR2 FQNEAQ (reference sequence). The CDR3 spans 16 residues. V dropped 5 bases and J dropped 0 bases, with 14 bases sitting between them. CDR3 in amino acids: CASSLLRAVSYNEQFF. The DNA of the CDR3 is TGTGCCAGCAGCCTGCTCAGGGCGGTCTCCTACAATGAGCAGTTCTTC.

The V gene is TRBV7-3, the J gene TRBJ2-5; 8 bases are a match to TRBD2. Trimming took 5 bases from V and 5 from J; bases not matched to a gene: 4. Germline V lookup: CDR1 SGHTA, CDR2 FQGTGA. CDR3 length equals 13 residues. The CDR3 is CASSPSGGETQYF. CDR3 DNA: TGTGCCAGCAGCCCCTCGGGGGGGGAGACCCAGTACTTC.